Below, 10 T cell receptor beta chains from the same sample are listed, as sequenced in a study of tumor and adjacent non-tumor tissue in lung cancer (dated by TCRdb to 2017 to 2018). RNA was isolated from bulk unsorted tissue, and RNA quality was assessed with a NanoDrop ND-1000 and an Agilent 2100. For the normal lung samples, distant non-tumor tissue was collected more than 3 cm away from the tumor edge. The library was made by multiplex PCR. For sequencing, an Illumina HiSeq 2500 was employed. TCRbeta libraries were constructed through three rounds of nested PCR with primers (Table S4) according to protocols modified from ARM-PCR. TCRdb redid the processing of the public reads, applying fastp at Q25 and MiXCR, and retained in-frame beta chains. Rows matching on CDR3 protein sequence are summarized as one entry with the most common DNA and genes. Within this sample are some 100,000 distinct CDR3 sequences, with 75% to 85% of them counted one time only. Under 40% of the sample belongs to the ten largest clones.

Sequenced material: distant non-tumor lung tissue. The receptors derive from a man in his fifties or sixties with small cell lung cancer.

V usage is TRBV6-2 or TRBV6-3 and J usage is TRBJ2-7, with D hard to call. The CDR3 extends over 13 amino acids. Germline V lookup: CDR1 MNHEY, CDR2 SVGEGT. Trimming left V 11 bases short and J 2 bases short, with 16 bases between. CDR3 region: CAVSYSSPYEQYV. The CDR3 DNA is TGTGCCGTCAGTTACTCGAGCCCCTACGAGCAGTACGTC.

The chain couples TRBV12-3 or TRBV12-4 to TRBJ2-2; D is unresolved. The CDR3 extends over 14 amino acids. V was clipped by 6 bases and J by 9 bases, with 17 bases between them. The CDR3, as DNA: TGTGCCAGCAGCTCTACTCAGATCGCCCGGGAGCTGTTTTTT. Translating gives CASSSTQIARELFF.

This rearrangement joins TRBV6-5 to TRBJ2-1; 8 bases align to TRBD1. J was trimmed by 7 bases and V by 10 bases; bases with no gene match: 12. CDR1 and CDR2 from the germline V gene are MNHEY and SVGAGI. This CDR3 region has 14 residues. In DNA, the CDR3 is TGTGCCAACAGGAGGACAGGGAGGAAGAATGAGCAGTTCTTC. It encodes CANRRTGRKNEQFF.

The chain uses TRBV21-1 and TRBJ2-1; the table's D call, TRBD2, was not checked against the DNA. TRBV21-1 is deemed a pseudogene. The CDR3 totals 18 residues. This chain's CDR3 is CASSKKEGEGSKSNEQFF. For the CDR3, the DNA is TGTGCCAGCAGCAAAAAAGAGGGGGAGGGTAGCAAGAGCAATGAGCAGTTCTTC.

As regards this clonotype: A single base separates this from a much larger clone, so it may be a read error. The J gene is TRBJ2-1, the V gene TRBV20-1; D is perhaps TRBD2 (6 bases). This CDR3 is 18 amino acids long. The V gene's germline CDR1 is DFQATT and CDR2 SNEGSKA (reference sequence). The DNA for the CDR3 is TGCAGTACTAGAGATGTGAGCGGGTTACGGCAGTCCTACAATGAGCAGTTCTTC. Translating gives CSTRDVSGLRQSYNEQFF.

Worth noting for this clonotype: A read error may account for a junction end that differs from germline. This chain links TRBV2 with TRBJ2-1; 14 nucleotides align to TRBD2. Germline V gene sequence: CDR1 SNHLY, CDR2 FYNNEI. There are 19 residues in the CDR3. Here the CDR3 DNA reads TGTGTCAGCAGTGAAGGCGGGACTAGCGGGAGTAGGGTAGACAATGAGCAGTCCTTC. Translating it yields CVSSEGGTSGSRVDNEQSF.

Note on this clonotype: One junction end does not reproduce the germline sequence, and a read error may be involved. The V gene is TRBV29-1, the J gene TRBJ2-7; the D call may be TRBD1 or TRBD2 (6 bases each). This CDR3 region has 13 residues. Germline CDR1 and CDR2: SQVTM and ANQGSEA. The CDR3 here is CSVEDLGGPKQYF. Here the CDR3 DNA reads TGCAGCGTTGAAGATCTTGGGGGGCCGAAGCAATACTTC.

With regard to this clonotype: Germline and junction disagree at one end, which may indicate a read error. J is TRBJ1-5 and V is TRBV4-1; tentative D call: TRBD2 (6 bases). The last part of the DNA fits TRBJ2-3 better; the J call may be wrong. This CDR3 has 13 residues. Germline V gene sequence: CDR1 MGHRA, CDR2 YSYEKL. CDR3 protein: CVSSRGMSQPQYF. In nucleotides, the CDR3 is TGCGTCAGCAGCCGGGGGATGTCTCAGCCCCAGTATTTT.

This clonotype was counted at least ten times. A much more abundant neighbour one base away suggests this may be a read error. The CDR3: CSVKERVHSYGQYF. The CDR3 DNA reads as TGCAGCGTCAAAGAGCGGGTACACTCCTACGGGCAGTACTTC. The chain recombines TRBV29-1 with TRBJ2-7, with D maybe TRBD2 (6 bases). The CDR3 is 14 residues long. CDR1 SQVTM and CDR2 ANQGSEA come from the germline V gene.

This chain joins TRBV6-2 or TRBV6-3 and TRBJ2-7, with 7 nucleotides matching TRBD2. After removal of 6 bases from V and 7 bases from J, the junction contained 12 bases not matched to a gene. CDR3 size: 14 residues. Germline V gene lookup returns CDR1 MNHEY and CDR2 SVGEGT. CDR3 region: CASRMAGAPKEQYF. The CDR3, as DNA: TGTGCCAGCAGGATGGCGGGAGCCCCTAAGGAGCAGTACTTC.